Presented here are 17 T cell receptor beta chains from one specimen sequenced in a study of Ad26.COV2.S vaccination and SARS-CoV-2 variants (dated by TCRdb to the early 2020s). The sample's treatment or condition label, in plain terms: over 15 received Ad26.COV2.S at low or high dose, single or two shots; several received placebo; per-sample allocation not given. Repertoires of vaccine and placebo recipients were sequenced from samples collected on day 63 after the first injection. Libraries were constructed by the immunoSEQ multiplex PCR assay. TCRdb holds this immuneACCESS table with in-frame rearrangements only. Some clones are missing; in checked studies, unresolved V genes explain under half, and the rest has no known cause. The sample table contains roughly 300,000 clones; only one count was recorded for about 85% of them. The ten largest clonotypes hold 5.5% to 7% of the sample. Sequencing was performed on peripheral blood, taken in a trial of Ad26.COV2.S vaccine versus placebo. The receptors here all came from a person between 18 and 60 years old who received the Ad26.COV2.S COVID-19 vaccine or a placebo.

The chain carries TRBV24-1 and TRBJ1-2; TRBD1 is a possible D gene (5 bases). V was cut by 5 bases and J by 8 bases, with 17 bases left in between. Germline assignment: CDR1 KGHDR and CDR2 SFDVKD. CDR3 length: 14 residues. The CDR3 nucleotides are TGTGCCACCAGTGCCGGGGGGGGGTATGGAGGCTACACCTTC. It is translated as CATSAGGGYGGYTF.

This clone was seen a few times. The rearrangement uses TRBV19 and TRBJ2-2; D possibly corresponds to TRBD1 (6 bases). This CDR3 is built from 12 residues. V dropped 10 bases and J dropped 4 bases, with 10 bases sitting between them. Germline assignment: CDR1 LNHDA and CDR2 SQIVND (reference sequence). The CDR3 coding sequence is TGTGCCACAAACAGGGTCACCGGGGAGCTGTTTTTT. This encodes CATNRVTGELFF.

The rearrangement uses TRBV5-6 and TRBJ1-2, with D possibly being TRBD1 (5 bases). CDR3 length equals 13 residues. Trimming stripped 2 bases from V and 6 bases from J, with 11 bases between. Germline V lookup: CDR1 SGHDT, CDR2 YYEEEE. In DNA form, the CDR3 reads TGTGCCAGCAGCTTCGGGGCCGCCAATGGCTACACCTTC. As protein: CASSFGAANGYTF.

J is TRBJ2-1 and V is TRBV4-3; TRBD2 agrees at 7 bases. This CDR3 region has 15 residues. In germline, CDR1 is LGHNA, CDR2 YSLEER. The trim removed 0 bases at V and 9 bases at J, leaving 8 bases unmatched. The CDR3 nucleotides read TGCGCCAGCAGCCAAGAGCGAACTAGCGTAGGTGAGCAGTTCTTC. This translates into CASSQERTSVGEQFF.

The CDR3 DNA sequence: TGTGCCAGCTACACAGAGCACTCTGGAAACACCATATATTTT. Translated, it gives CASYTEHSGNTIYF. The genes are TRBV6-4 and TRBJ1-3; D is unresolved. V was pared by 8 bases and J by 0 bases, with 11 bases between. The CDR3 consists of 14 residues. The germline CDR1 and CDR2 sequences are MRHNA and SNTAGT.

The chain has TRBV9 and TRBJ2-7, with D possibly TRBD1 on 6 matching bases. Germline CDR1 is SGDLS and CDR2 is YYNGEE. The CDR3 is 15 residues long. Trimming cost V 1 base and J 3 bases, with 14 bases left between them. The CDR3 DNA reads TGTGCCAGCAGCGTATCCACAGGGATGGTCTACGAGCAGTACTTC. It is translated as CASSVSTGMVYEQYF.

The rearrangement joins TRBV6-6 to TRBJ1-5; 9 nucleotides align to TRBD1. Germline values: CDR1 MNHNY, CDR2 SVGAGI (reference sequence). This CDR3 spans 15 amino acids. The ends lost 4 bases at V and 6 bases at J; junction bases unmatched: 7. This chain's CDR3 is CASSLVRDRAQPQHF. DNA of the CDR3: TGTGCCAGCAGTTTAGTTAGGGACAGGGCTCAGCCCCAGCATTTT.

This clone has a handful of counts. V and J are TRBV15 and TRBJ1-3; D ambiguous. There are 16 residues in the CDR3. Trimming stripped 0 bases from V and 0 bases from J, with 9 bases between. Looked up from germline, CDR1 is LNHNV and CDR2 is YYDKDF (reference sequence). The CDR3 DNA sequence: TGTGCCACCAGCAGAGATCTGGGGAGCTCTGGAAACACCATATATTTT. It is translated as CATSRDLGSSGNTIYF.

The V gene is TRBV6-5, the J gene TRBJ1-1; TRBD1 might be the D (6 bases). The CDR3 has 16 amino acids. From germline, CDR1 is MNHEY and CDR2 SVGAGI. The germline V and J ends were trimmed by 4 bases and 0 bases, with 15 bases remaining between them. Written as DNA, the CDR3 is TGTGCCAGCAGTTTCGGGACAAAAAAACTGAACACTGAAGCTTTCTTT. It is translated as CASSFGTKKLNTEAFF.

This clone was seen a few times. The chain employs TRBV18 and TRBJ1-3; D is undetermined. The V and J ends lost 0 bases and 0 bases respectively, with 3 bases between them. From germline, CDR1 is KGHSH and CDR2 LQKENI. This CDR3 is built from 14 residues. The CDR3 loop reads CASSPPGSGNTIYF. DNA of the CDR3: TGTGCCAGCTCACCACCGGGCTCTGGAAACACCATATATTTT. Complete variable domain (other parts from reference TRBV18 and TRBJ1-3): NAGVMQNPRHLVRRRGQEARLRCSPMKGHSHVYWYRQLPEEGLKFMVYLQKENIIDESGMPKERFSAEFPKEGPSILRIQQVVRGDSAAYFCASSPPGSGNTIYFGEGSWLTVV.

The chain joins TRBV30 to TRBJ2-7, with D perhaps being TRBD1 or TRBD2 (5 bases each). V dropped 3 bases and J dropped 0 bases, with 9 bases sitting between them. The V gene's germline CDR1 is GTSNPN and CDR2 SVGIG (reference sequence). This CDR3 has 13 amino acids. DNA of the CDR3: TGTGCCTGGAGGTCCGGGGCCTCCTACGAGCAGTACTTC. Amino acid sequence: CAWRSGASYEQYF.

V and J are TRBV20-1 and TRBJ1-4; no definite D call. CDR3 length: 13 amino acids. CDR1 DFQATT and CDR2 SNEGSKA come from the germline V gene (reference sequence). Trimming left V 3 bases short and J 5 bases short, with 10 bases between. Written as DNA, the CDR3 is TGCAGTGCTAGTGCCAGATTCAATGAAAAACTGTTTTTT. This encodes CSASARFNEKLFF.

J is TRBJ2-5 and V is TRBV7-9; 8 bases fit TRBD2. The V and J ends lost 10 bases and 2 bases, in that order; junction bases with no gene match: 9. The CDR3 totals 14 residues. CDR1 and CDR2 (germline): SEHNR, FQNEAQ (reference sequence). CDR3 amino acids: CATKIAGNQETQYF. In DNA, the CDR3 is TGTGCCACTAAAATAGCGGGGAATCAAGAGACCCAGTACTTC.

V and J are TRBV11-2 and TRBJ1-1; D ambiguous. This CDR3 has 17 amino acids. V lost 0 bases and J lost 0, with 14 bases in between. Germline V lookup: CDR1 SGHAT, CDR2 FQNNGV. CDR3 in DNA: TGTGCCAGCAGCTTAGACCAAGGGTCGAGCATGAACACTGAAGCTTTCTTT. Translating gives CASSLDQGSSMNTEAFF. Full variable domain (outside the CDR3, taken from reference TRBV11-2 and TRBJ1-1): EAGVAQSPRYKIIEKRQSVAFWCNPISGHATLYWYQQILGQGPKLLIQFQNNGVVDDSQLPKDRFSAERLKGVDSTLKIQPAKLEDSAVYLCASSLDQGSSMNTEAFFGQGTRLTVV.

Here the CDR3 DNA reads TGTGCCAGCCCCCTTGCCTACTTC. It translates to CASPLAYF. This rearrangement joins TRBV12-3 or TRBV12-4 to TRBJ2-5; D is unresolved. V was shortened by 8 bases and J by 14 bases, with 9 bases between the two germline ends. This CDR3 contains 8 residues.

The chain uses TRBV7-9 and TRBJ1-6, with 9 bases lining up with TRBD1. The V segment lost 5 bases and the J segment 7 bases; nucleotides outside the gene matches: 9. CDR3 length: 16 amino acids. The germline CDR1 and CDR2 sequences are SEHNR and FQNEAQ (reference sequence). The chain's CDR3 is CASSVMGDRDNSPLHF. For the CDR3, the DNA is TGTGCCAGCAGCGTAATGGGGGACAGGGACAATTCACCCCTCCACTTT.

V gene TRBV9 combines with J gene TRBJ1-5, with D tentatively TRBD1 (5 bases). Between the trimmed V and J ends, which lost 3 bases and 0 bases, there was a span of 16 bases. Germline V gene lookup returns CDR1 SGDLS and CDR2 YYNGEE. This CDR3 has 17 residues. Here the CDR3 reads CASSAGGEIHSNQPQHF. Written as DNA, the CDR3 is TGTGCCAGCAGCGCCGGGGGGGAAATTCATAGCAATCAGCCCCAGCATTTT.